A single T cell receptor beta chain is shown here with its context. Its target is not known. This sample was included in a study of cytomegalovirus exposure and HLA in healthy donors. Study-level background: An earlier analysis found under 130 million unique TCR beta sequences from around 180 million T cells.

The PCR made use of 60 Vbeta and 13 Jbeta primers. Only in-frame clones appear in the TCRdb table, and some are missing; sequencing was by immunoSEQ multiplex PCR. The listing records 150,000 to 250,000 clones. The study's findings and limits: Analysis was carried out at a later point, and it linked a missense DCLRE1C variant to TCR beta V- and J-gene trimming. Analyses of presence/absence relied on an assumption of roughly uniform sequencing depth across donors. Associated with HLA alleles at 0.05 false discovery rate in a later analysis were about 17,000 TCR beta sequences.

V shed 2 bases and J 9 bases; nucleotides not matched to a gene: 3. CDR1 is KGHSH and CDR2 is LQKENI in the germline V gene. The CDR3 sequence is 13 residues long. The specimen was PBMCs. The receptor was isolated from a boy aged 5-17 years in good health and CMV-seronegative. The chain uses TRBV18 and TRBJ2-1, with 8 bases matching TRBD2. In DNA, the CDR3 is TGTGCCAGCTCACCAATCGGGGGGGCTGAGCAGTTCTTC. Its protein is CASSPIGGAEQFF.